Presented here are 23 T cell receptor beta chains from one specimen sequenced in a study of blood T cell repertoires in COVID-19 (TCRdb year 2020). Receptors were amplified or captured by the immunoSEQ multiplex PCR assay. In TCRdb, the immuneACCESS table is reduced to in-frame sequences with V and J assigned. These tables do not hold every clone; where another copy was compared, an unresolved V gene accounts for under half, and the others remain unexplained. The sample table contains roughly 92,000 clones; only one count was recorded for more than 75% of them. Roughly 6.8% of the sample comes from the top ten. The specimen was peripheral blood. Receptors were obtained from a human donor with acute or convalescent COVID-19. The donor label of this sample is uncertain.

The CDR3 loop is CATSDQTGARTDTQYF. The CDR3 region has the DNA TGTGCCACCAGTGATCAGACAGGGGCACGCACAGATACGCAGTATTTT. The chain links TRBV24-1 to TRBJ2-3; TRBD1 matches 8 bases. The CDR3 loop spans 16 amino acids. Germline lookup yields CDR1 KGHDR and CDR2 SFDVKD. V was clipped by 3 bases and J by 1 base; unmatched bases: 5.

The chain has TRBV15 and TRBJ1-1, with unresolved D. CDR3 size: 13 residues. The V end was cut by 1 base, the J end by 6 bases, with 9 bases between. From germline, CDR1 is LNHNV and CDR2 YYDKDF (reference sequence). CDR3 sequence: CATSRGPVAEAFF. CDR3 DNA sequence: TGTGCCACCAGCAGAGGCCCGGTGGCTGAAGCTTTCTTT.

This chain joins TRBV7-3 and TRBJ2-1; 9 nucleotides agree with TRBD2. The CDR3 spans 15 residues. Germline V lookup: CDR1 SGHTA, CDR2 FQGTGA. The V segment lost 2 bases and the J segment 3 bases; nucleotides outside the gene matches: 2. This CDR3 is CASSLLAGVYNEQFF. CDR3 DNA: TGTGCCAGCAGCTTATTAGCGGGGGTCTACAATGAGCAGTTCTTC.

This chain joins TRBV6-5 and TRBJ2-1; D not resolved. CDR3 length: 11 amino acids. Looked up from germline, CDR1 is MNHEY and CDR2 is SVGAGI. Trimming removed 8 bases from V and 4 bases from J, with 6 bases in between. CDR3 sequence reads: CASRQYNEQFF. The CDR3 coding sequence is TGTGCCAGCCGACAATACAATGAGCAGTTCTTC.

The chain couples TRBV5-4 to TRBJ1-6, with D hard to call. The CDR3 is 14 amino acids. Germline CDR1 and CDR2: SGHNT and YYREEE (reference sequence). The V end was cut by 0 bases, the J end by 10 bases, with 11 bases between. CDR3 residues: CASSLAGYRSPLHF. CDR3 nucleotides: TGTGCCAGCAGCTTGGCAGGTTATCGGTCACCCCTCCACTTT.

V and J are TRBV5-1 and TRBJ2-5, with 11 nucleotides matching TRBD2. This CDR3 comprises 16 residues. The germline V gene encodes CDR1 SGHRS and CDR2 YFSETQ. V lost 0 bases, J lost 2 bases, and 3 bases stayed unmatched. CDR3 sequence: CASSLVGTSGQETQYF. The DNA for the CDR3 is TGCGCCAGCAGCTTGGTCGGGACTAGCGGACAAGAGACCCAGTACTTC.

V is TRBV7-9 and J is TRBJ1-2; D is possibly TRBD1 (5 bases). The CDR3 is 16 amino acids. V was pared by 0 bases and J by 7 bases, with 18 bases between. Per the germline V gene, CDR1 is SEHNR and CDR2 is FQNEAQ (reference sequence). Here the CDR3 reads CASSLAGGTPLRGYTF. The CDR3 DNA follows: TGTGCCAGCAGCTTAGCGGGGGGGACCCCGTTGCGTGGCTACACCTTC.

The V gene is TRBV5-5, the J gene TRBJ2-1; perhaps TRBD2 as D (6 bases). This CDR3 has 18 amino acids. V was trimmed by 1 base and J by 6 bases, leaving 23 bases between them. The germline CDR1 and CDR2 sequences are SGHKS and YYEKEE (reference sequence). DNA of the CDR3: TGTGCCAGCAGCTTGTCATGGGCGGGACGGGGAACCCTCAATGAGCAGTTCTTC. Residues: CASSLSWAGRGTLNEQFF.

This clone was detected once. The CDR3 DNA sequence: TGTGCCAGCAGCTTAGCAGACAGTGTCGTCCCTAGCACAGATACGCAGTATTTT. Its translation: CASSLADSVVPSTDTQYF. The V call is TRBV7-8, the J call TRBJ2-3; D may be TRBD1 (5 bases). The CDR3 runs 18 residues. The V and J ends lost 0 bases and 0 bases respectively, with 16 bases between them. Germline loops: CDR1 SGHVS, CDR2 FQNEAQ.

This chain connects TRBV3-1 (or the pseudogene TRBV3-2) to TRBJ1-2; the D gene is possibly TRBD1 (5 bases). V lost 4 bases and J lost 8, with 17 bases in between. The CDR3 has 14 residues. Germline values: CDR1 LGHDT, CDR2 YNNKEL (reference sequence). In DNA, the CDR3 is TGTGCCAGCAGCCCCACGGCGGGGCGGGCGGGCTACACCTTC. Its translation is CASSPTAGRAGYTF.

CDR3 in DNA: TGTGCCAGCAGCCGAGGACAGGGGGGCTACGAGCAGTACTTC. Its translation is CASSRGQGGYEQYF. The J gene is TRBJ2-7, the V gene TRBV11-1; 10 nucleotides agree with TRBD1. CDR3 size: 14 residues. V lost 5 bases to trimming and J lost 3 bases; unmatched junction nucleotides: 4. Per the germline V gene, CDR1 is SGHAT and CDR2 is FQDESV (reference sequence).

The V gene is TRBV28, the J gene TRBJ2-7, with TRBD1 matching 10 bases. Unmatched junction bases numbered 8, after V lost 8 bases and J lost 7 bases. The CDR3 contains 13 residues. From germline, CDR1 is MDHEN and CDR2 SYDVKM. CDR3 residues: CASLDRGRREQYF. Here the CDR3 DNA reads TGTGCCAGCCTTGACAGGGGGCGAAGGGAGCAGTACTTC.

This rearrangement joins TRBV6-2 or TRBV6-3 to TRBJ2-6; 12 bases fit TRBD1. Germline V gene data show CDR1 as MNHEY and CDR2 as SVGEGT. This CDR3 contains 21 residues. With 2 bases clipped from V and 4 bases from J, the junction kept 15 bases outside the gene matches. CDR3 coding DNA: TGTGCCAGCAGTTACAGGGGCCGTAGGGGACAGGGGGCGCGCGGGGCCAACGTCCTGACTTTC. It specifies CASSYRGRRGQGARGANVLTF.

The V gene is TRBV10-1, the J gene TRBJ2-1; 9 bases map to TRBD2. Looked up from germline, CDR1 is WNHNN and CDR2 is SYGVQD (reference sequence). Trimming removed 8 bases from V and 9 bases from J; junction bases left unmatched: 8. The CDR3 consists of 13 residues. For the CDR3, the DNA is TGCGCCAGCGGGCGGGGGGGGTCCGGTGAGCAGTTCTTC. This gives the protein CASGRGGSGEQFF.

The CDR3 DNA is TGTGCCAGCAGCCTCCTACCAGGGACCCAGTACTTC. It yields the protein CASSLLPGTQYF. V and J are TRBV7-9 and TRBJ2-5; D gene uncertain. V was clipped by 5 bases and J by 7 bases, with 11 bases between them. Per the germline V gene, CDR1 is SEHNR and CDR2 is FQNEAQ (reference sequence). The CDR3 spans 12 residues. Complete variable domain (other parts from reference TRBV7-9 and TRBJ2-5): DTGVSQNPRHKITKRGQNVTFRCDPISEHNRLYWYRQTLGQGPEFLTYFQNEAQLEKSRLLSDRFSAERPKGSFSTLEIQRTEQGDSAMYLCASSLLPGTQYFGPGTRLLVL.

In nucleotides, the CDR3 is TGTGCCAGCTCCTTGGCGGGGGGGCACAATGAGCAGTTCTTC. As protein: CASSLAGGHNEQFF. V and J are TRBV6-5 and TRBJ2-1; the match to TRBD2 covers 9 bases. Germline V gives CDR1 MNHEY, CDR2 SVGAGI. Germline trimming cut 8 bases from V and 5 bases from J; bases unmatched to any gene: 7. The CDR3 loop spans 14 amino acids.

The V and J genes are TRBV19 and TRBJ2-5, with 9 nucleotides matching TRBD2. V shed 5 bases and J 5 bases; nucleotides not matched to a gene: 3. The CDR3 extends over 13 amino acids. In germline, CDR1 is LNHDA, CDR2 SQIVND (reference sequence). This CDR3 reads CASSPGLAETQYF. CDR3 coding DNA: TGTGCCAGTAGTCCCGGACTAGCGGAGACCCAGTACTTC.

The chain is built from TRBV6-5 and TRBJ1-3, with D perhaps matching TRBD1 (6 bases). V lost 6 bases, J lost 4 bases, and 16 bases lay in between. Looked up from germline, CDR1 is MNHEY and CDR2 is SVGAGI. The CDR3 totals 15 residues. The CDR3 loop is CASRERTGTGNTIYF. The CDR3 DNA reads TGTGCCAGCAGAGAGAGAACAGGGACGGGAAACACCATATATTTT.

The rearrangement uses TRBV14 and TRBJ2-7; D may be TRBD2 (6 bases). Per the germline V gene, CDR1 is SGHDN and CDR2 is FVKESK. Trimming cost V 1 base and J 8 bases, with 18 bases left between them. The CDR3 extends over 15 amino acids. Here the CDR3 reads CASSQGAGGVSKQYF. The CDR3 nucleotides read TGTGCCAGCAGCCAAGGGGCCGGAGGGGTTTCCAAGCAGTACTTC.

The chain's CDR3 is CASSSGQGLETQYF. CDR3 DNA sequence: TGTGCCAGCAGTTCCGGACAGGGGTTGGAGACCCAGTACTTC. The chain carries TRBV28 and TRBJ2-5; TRBD1 agrees at 9 bases. J gave up 5 bases and V 4 bases, and 5 bases lay outside the gene matches. The CDR3 is 14 residues long. Germline V gives CDR1 MDHEN, CDR2 SYDVKM.

Only one count was recorded for this clone. The chain employs TRBV2 and TRBJ1-1, with D unclear. V lost 10 bases and J 0 bases, leaving 12 bases between the germline ends. Per the germline V gene, CDR1 is SNHLY and CDR2 is FYNNEI. The CDR3 loop spans 13 amino acids. CDR3: CATANNMNTEAFF. CDR3 nucleotide sequence: TGTGCCACCGCCAACAATATGAACACTGAAGCTTTCTTT.

The chain recombines TRBV14 with TRBJ1-2, with D unresolved. CDR1 SGHDN and CDR2 FVKESK come from the germline V gene. V gave up 2 bases and J gave up 1 base, with 5 bases separating them. This CDR3 is 13 amino acids long. The DNA of the CDR3 is TGTGCCAGCAGCCAATACAGTAACTATGGCTACACCTTC. It codes for CASSQYSNYGYTF. Full variable domain (remainder filled in from reference TRBV14 and TRBJ1-2): EAGVTQFPSHSVIEKGQTVTLRCDPISGHDNLYWYRRVMGKEIKFLLHFVKESKQDESGMPNNRFLAERTGGTYSTLKVQPAELEDSGVYFCASSQYSNYGYTFGSGTRLTVV.

The rearrangement uses TRBV27 and TRBJ2-5; the D gene is possibly TRBD1 (5 bases). Germline CDR1 MNHEY, CDR2 SMNVEV (reference sequence). Deletions cut 4 bases from V and 4 bases from J, with 16 bases between. The CDR3 has 15 amino acids. Here the CDR3 reads CASSSKGNTVETQYF. CDR3 DNA: TGTGCCAGCAGTTCGAAGGGGAATACTGTAGAGACCCAGTACTTC.